Listed below are T cell receptor beta chains from one sample, sequenced in a study of T cell responses to AZD1222 COVID-19 vaccine. Assay used: immunoSEQ multiplex PCR; TCRdb lists only in-frame clones, some missing. The data contain approximately 110,000 clones, around 92% of them singletons. The sample consisted of peripheral blood, taken 28 days after the second AZD1222 dose. These TCRs come from an adult who received the AZD1222 COVID-19 vaccine. CDR3s include the opening cysteine and the closing phenylalanine or tryptophan. The D gene is left open where the match is weak. Where a row states a size, it is once, few, many or the class of an expanded clone; other rows omit it.

d_call j_call v_call clone_size cdr3_nt cdr3_aa
TRBD2 TRBJ2-5 TRBV4-1 NA TGCGCCAGCAGCCAAGTGGGTAGCGGGGTCCAAGAGACCCAGTACTTC CASSQVGSGVQETQYF
NA TRBJ2-1 TRBV5-1 NA TGCGCCAGCAGCTTGGCGGGAGACAGCTCCTACAATGAGCAGTTCTTC CASSLAGDSSYNEQFF
NA TRBJ2-1 TRBV24-1 once TGTGCCACCAGCCCCCTAGGGGGGAGCTCCTACAATGAGCAGTTCTTC CATSPLGGSSYNEQFF
NA TRBJ1-5 TRBV11-2 NA TGTGCCAGCAGTCAGTCCTGGGCTCAGCCCCAGCATTTT CASSQSWAQPQHF
TRBD1 TRBJ2-1 TRBV11-2 NA TGTGCCAGCAGCTTAGTGGGGACAGGCTACTACAATGAGCAGTTCTTC CASSLVGTGYYNEQFF
TRBD2 TRBJ2-7 TRBV6-5 NA TGTGCCAGCAGTTCGACGACTAGCGGCTCCTACGAGCAGTACTTC CASSSTTSGSYEQYF
TRBD1 TRBJ1-4 TRBV28 NA TGTGCCAGCAGACACTGGGACAGGGAGAATGAAAAACTGTTTTTT CASRHWDRENEKLFF
NA TRBJ1-2 TRBV25-1 NA TGTGCCAGCAGTGAACCCGCCCGACGGCTCGGTAACTATGGCTACACCTTC CASSEPARRLGNYGYTF
NA TRBJ2-7 TRBV10-3 once TGTGCCATCAGTGAGAGCTACTACGAGCAGTACTTC CAISESYYEQYF
NA TRBJ1-5 TRBV15 once TGTGCCACCAGCAGAGACGTAGTAGATCAGCCCCAGCATTTT CATSRDVVDQPQHF
NA TRBJ1-4 TRBV28 NA TGTGCCAGCAGTCTCCAACGGGAAAAACTGTTTTTT CASSLQREKLFF
NA TRBJ1-2 TRBV28 NA TGTGCCAGCAGTTTAGGGGGCGGCTATGGCTACACCTTC CASSLGGGYGYTF
NA TRBJ2-1 TRBV28 NA TGTGCCAGCAGTTTATGGGCCGGCGGAGAGCAGTTCTTC CASSLWAGGEQFF
NA TRBJ1-2 TRBV19 once TGTGCCAGTAGTATCGTCGGTCTAGGGGTAGTAGATAGCGGCTACACCTTC CASSIVGLGVVDSGYTF
NA TRBJ2-5 TRBV18 NA TGTGCCAGCTCACCACCGATCAGGGCCGGAGAGACCCAGTACTTC CASSPPIRAGETQYF
NA TRBJ1-1 TRBV25-1 NA TGTGCCAGCAGCTGGGAGGGTATCGCTGAAGCTTTCTTT CASSWEGIAEAFF
TRBD2 TRBJ2-7 TRBV27 once TGCGCCACTTTGTCTAGCGGGAGCTACGAGCAGTACTTC CATLSSGSYEQYF
NA TRBJ1-2 TRBV7-9 NA TGTGCCAGCAGCTCGGACAGTCTTGGCTACACCTTC CASSSDSLGYTF
NA TRBJ1-5 TRBV2 NA TGTGCCAGCAGTGAATTAGGGGTAGGACAGCCCCAGCATTTT CASSELGVGQPQHF
NA TRBJ2-7 TRBV6-2/TRBV6-3 NA TGTGCCAGCAGTTACTTGTTAGATTACGAGCAGTACTTC CASSYLLDYEQYF
NA TRBJ1-1 TRBV5-1 NA TGCGCCAGCAGCTTCAATTTTTTAGGCACTGAAGCTTTCTTT CASSFNFLGTEAFF
TRBD1 TRBJ1-6 TRBV7-6 NA TGTGCCAGCAGCTTAGGGCCGGGACAGGAGAATTCACCCCTCCACTTT CASSLGPGQENSPLHF
NA TRBJ1-1 TRBV3-1/TRBV3-2 once TGTGCCAGCAGCCAAGATGATGGGGGCAGGAACACTGAAGCTTTCTTT CASSQDDGGRNTEAFF
NA TRBJ2-5 TRBV3-1/TRBV3-2 NA TGTGCCAGCAGCCGGGATAAGACCCAGTACTTC CASSRDKTQYF